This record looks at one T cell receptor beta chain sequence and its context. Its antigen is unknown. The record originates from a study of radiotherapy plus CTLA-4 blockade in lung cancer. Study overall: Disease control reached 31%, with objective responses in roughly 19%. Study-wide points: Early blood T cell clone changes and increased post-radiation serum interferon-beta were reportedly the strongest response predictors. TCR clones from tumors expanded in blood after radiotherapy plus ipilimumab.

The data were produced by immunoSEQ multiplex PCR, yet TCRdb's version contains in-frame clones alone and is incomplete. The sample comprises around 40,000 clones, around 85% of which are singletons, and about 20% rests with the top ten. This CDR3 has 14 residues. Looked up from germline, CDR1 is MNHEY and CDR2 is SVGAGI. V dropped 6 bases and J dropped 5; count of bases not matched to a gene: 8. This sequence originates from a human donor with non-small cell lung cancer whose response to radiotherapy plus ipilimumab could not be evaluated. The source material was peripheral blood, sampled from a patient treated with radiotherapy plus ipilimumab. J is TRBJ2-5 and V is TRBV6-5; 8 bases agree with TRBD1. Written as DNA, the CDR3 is TGTGCCAGCAGCCCCAGGGGGCCTCTGGAGACCCAGTACTTC. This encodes CASSPRGPLETQYF.